The 22 T cell receptor beta chains below were found in one sample sequenced in a study of cytomegalovirus exposure and HLA in healthy donors (dated by TCRdb to the late 2010s). Library generation was performed with the immunoSEQ multiplex PCR assay. For the multiplex PCR, a mixture combining 60 forward primers for TCR Vbeta segments and 13 reverse primers for TCR Jbeta segments was used. Drawn from immuneACCESS, this table holds only the in-frame rearrangements with V and J called that TCRdb kept. Clones are partly lost; checked studies trace under half to an unresolved V gene and leave the rest unexplained. Recorded for this sample are some 190,000 clones; around 76% of them occurred a single time. The ten largest clones represent 2% to 2.5% of the sample. The material sequenced was PBMCs. Every receptor here comes from a woman younger than 45 in good health and CMV-seropositive.

Only a few counts were recorded for this clone. V usage is TRBV11-3 and J usage is TRBJ2-1; possible D gene TRBD1, 6 bases. In germline, CDR1 is SGHNT, CDR2 YENEEA. Trimming shortened V by 5 bases and J by 3 bases, and 11 bases separated the two germline ends. The CDR3 is 14 amino acids. The CDR3 loop reads CASSVRGFYNEQFF. The CDR3 DNA follows: TGTGCCAGCAGCGTGAGGGGGTTCTACAATGAGCAGTTCTTC.

The sample holds a few counts of this clone. V and J are TRBV28 and TRBJ1-4; the D is unclear. The germline CDR1 and CDR2 sequences are MDHEN and SYDVKM. The ends were cut back, 5 bases at V and 0 bases at J, with 10 bases in the middle. The CDR3 sequence is 15 residues long. The CDR3 loop is CASSNTESTNEKLFF. The CDR3 DNA is TGTGCCAGCAGTAACACAGAGTCAACTAATGAAAAACTGTTTTTT.

The CDR3 sequence is CASSEQGDHEQYF. In nucleotides, the CDR3 is TGCGCCAGCAGTGAACAGGGGGACCACGAGCAGTACTTC. The chain employs TRBV10-1 and TRBJ2-7; 8 bases are a match to TRBD1. The CDR3 has 13 residues. The germline V gene has CDR1 WNHNN and CDR2 SYGVQD (reference sequence). With V trimmed by 3 bases and J by 5 bases, 3 bases remained unmatched.

This chain joins TRBV5-1 and TRBJ2-3; D ambiguous. V was pared by 0 bases and J by 2 bases, with 7 bases between. This CDR3 spans 14 amino acids. Germline V gene data show CDR1 as SGHRS and CDR2 as YFSETQ. CDR3 sequence reads: CASSLDPTTDTQYF. The CDR3 DNA follows: TGCGCCAGCAGCTTGGACCCTACCACAGATACGCAGTATTTT.

This clone was found a few times. The V and J genes are TRBV7-9 and TRBJ2-5; unclear D gene. The CDR3 loop spans 12 amino acids. Germline values: CDR1 SEHNR, CDR2 FQNEAQ (reference sequence). The ends were cut back, 2 bases at V and 10 bases at J, with 11 bases in the middle. For the CDR3, the DNA is TGTGCCAGCAGCTTAAGAACATCAATCCAGTACTTC. It encodes CASSLRTSIQYF.

This clone was recorded a few times. The chain is built from TRBV6-1 and TRBJ2-2; 9 bases match TRBD2. The V and J ends lost 4 bases and 6 bases, in that order; junction bases with no gene match: 6. Germline values: CDR1 MNHNS, CDR2 SASEGT. The CDR3 contains 15 residues. The CDR3 DNA reads TGTGCCAGCAGTGGGCTAGCGGGGACACCCGGGGAGCTGTTTTTT. Translating gives CASSGLAGTPGELFF.

The rearrangement uses TRBV28 and TRBJ1-3; D is undetermined. The V and J ends lost 6 bases and 2 bases respectively, with 11 bases between them. There are 14 residues in the CDR3. The V gene's germline CDR1 is MDHEN and CDR2 SYDVKM. The chain's CDR3 is CASSGVGTGNTIYF. For the CDR3, the DNA is TGTGCCAGCAGCGGCGTCGGGACTGGAAACACCATATATTTT. Full variable domain (remainder filled in from reference TRBV28 and TRBJ1-3): DVKVTQSSRYLVKRTGEKVFLECVQDMDHENMFWYRQDPGLGLRLIYFSYDVKMKEKGDIPEGYSVSREKKERFSLILESASTNQTSMYLCASSGVGTGNTIYFGEGSWLTVV.

This chain connects TRBV11-2 to TRBJ2-2; D is possibly TRBD2 (5 bases). The V gene lost 1 base and the J gene lost 2 bases, with 11 bases spanning the gap. CDR3 length: 16 residues. Germline V gives CDR1 SGHAT, CDR2 FQNNGV. The CDR3 coding sequence is TGTGCCAGCAGCTTAGCGAGCGGTGGAAACACCGGGGAGCTGTTTTTT. Translated: CASSLASGGNTGELFF.

The chain employs TRBV7-6 and TRBJ1-4, with D possibly TRBD1 on 6 matching bases. Per the germline V gene, CDR1 is SGHVS and CDR2 is FNYEAQ. V was trimmed by 1 base and J by 5 bases, leaving 11 bases between them. The CDR3 has 15 amino acids. The CDR3 DNA sequence: TGTGCCAGCAGCTTAGTTCAGGGACAAAATGAAAAACTGTTTTTT. Translated, it gives CASSLVQGQNEKLFF.

The chain links TRBV5-1 to TRBJ2-7, with D maybe TRBD2 (6 bases). The CDR3 runs to 15 residues. Germline CDR1 SGHRS, CDR2 YFSETQ. V lost 0 bases and J 0 bases, leaving 10 bases between the germline ends. For the CDR3, the DNA is TGCGCCAGCAGCTTGGGGGGGGAGAGCTCCTACGAGCAGTACTTC. Protein sequence: CASSLGGESSYEQYF.

The CDR3 DNA reads as TGTGCCAGTAGTTCTGCGGTCCTCCCCACAGATACGCAGTATTTT. Its protein product is CASSSAVLPTDTQYF. This chain links TRBV19 with TRBJ2-3; D remains ambiguous. Trimming took 5 bases from V and 2 from J, leaving 14 bases between them. CDR3 size: 15 residues. Per germline, CDR1 LNHDA and CDR2 SQIVND (reference sequence).

This chain links TRBV7-2 with TRBJ2-5, with 10 bases identical to TRBD2. Near its end, the DNA agrees better with TRBJ2-7, so the J call may be wrong. The CDR3 length is 18 residues. Germline CDR1 is SGHTA and CDR2 is FQGNSA. CDR3 loop: CASSRGVSGGALWNEQYF. The CDR3 region has the DNA TGTGCCAGCAGCCGGGGGGTCAGCGGGGGGGCCCTTTGGAACGAGCAGTACTTC.

The J gene is TRBJ2-3, the V gene TRBV5-4; 10 nucleotides agree with TRBD2. Trimming removed 0 bases from V and 3 bases from J; junction bases left unmatched: 4. This CDR3 comprises 16 residues. The V gene's germline CDR1 is SGHNT and CDR2 YYREEE (reference sequence). The CDR3 here is CASSLDGLAVTDTQYF. The CDR3 nucleotides are TGTGCCAGCAGCTTGGACGGACTAGCGGTTACAGATACGCAGTATTTT.

The V call is TRBV7-9, the J call TRBJ1-5; the D gene is possibly TRBD1 (6 bases). The germline V and J ends were trimmed by 6 bases and 6 bases, with 15 bases remaining between them. The CDR3 has 14 amino acids. Germline CDR1 reads SEHNR; CDR2 reads FQNEAQ (reference sequence). The CDR3: CASSKGGSAQPQHF. The CDR3, as DNA: TGTGCCAGCAGTAAGGGGGGGTCGGCTCAGCCCCAGCATTTT.

V usage is TRBV7-8 and J usage is TRBJ1-3, with a weak D call TRBD1 (6 bases). Germline V gene lookup returns CDR1 SGHVS and CDR2 FQNEAQ. The CDR3 spans 18 residues. The ends were cut back, 2 bases at V and 1 base at J, with 18 bases in the middle. The CDR3 loop reads CASSLFLGGALSGNTIYF. CDR3 nucleotide sequence: TGTGCCAGCAGCTTATTTCTCGGGGGGGCGCTTTCTGGAAACACCATATATTTT.

This chain connects TRBV11-2 to TRBJ1-2; 8 bases line up with TRBD1. The trim removed 5 bases at V and 4 bases at J, leaving 12 bases unmatched. Germline CDR1 SGHAT, CDR2 FQNNGV. CDR3 size: 16 residues. CDR3 coding DNA: TGTGCCAGCAGCCCCGGACAGGGCTCCAGTGGCTATGGCTACACCTTC. Amino acids: CASSPGQGSSGYGYTF.

This rearrangement joins TRBV29-1 to TRBJ1-2; TRBD1 matches 9 bases. Germline trimming cut 7 bases from V and 8 bases from J; bases unmatched to any gene: 5. Germline-derived CDR1 and CDR2 are SQVTM and ANQGSEA. This CDR3 is 11 amino acids long. DNA for the CDR3: TGCAGCGCCCTGGACAGGGGAGGCTACACCTTC. Encoded protein: CSALDRGGYTF.

The J gene is TRBJ1-6, the V gene TRBV27; perhaps TRBD1 as D (5 bases). Germline assignment: CDR1 MNHEY and CDR2 SMNVEV (reference sequence). This CDR3 is 13 amino acids long. V was pared by 5 bases and J by 11 bases, with 13 bases between. The CDR3 DNA sequence: TGTGCCAGCAGTCTTATTCAGGGTGCACCCCTCCACTTT. Translating gives CASSLIQGAPLHF.

This clone was picked up a small number of times. CDR3 coding DNA: TGTGCCAGCGGCTCCGGGACAGGGGTCACTGAAGCTTTCTTT. Translation: CASGSGTGVTEAFF. The chain links TRBV2 to TRBJ1-1; 10 bases line up with TRBD1. The CDR3 is 14 residues long. The ends lost 8 bases at V and 4 bases at J; junction bases unmatched: 7. Germline V gene sequence: CDR1 SNHLY, CDR2 FYNNEI.

This chain joins TRBV11-2 and TRBJ1-2; D uncertain. CDR1 SGHAT and CDR2 FQNNGV come from the germline V gene. This CDR3 has 13 amino acids. The ends were cut back, 3 bases at V and 5 bases at J, with 10 bases in the middle. The CDR3 DNA reads as TGTGCCAGCAGCTTGAGGGCGGGGTATGGCTACACCTTC. The encoded protein is CASSLRAGYGYTF.

The V gene is TRBV28, the J gene TRBJ2-2; D perhaps matches TRBD1 (5 bases). The length of the CDR3 is 14 residues. CDR1 and CDR2 from the germline V gene are MDHEN and SYDVKM. The ends were cut back, 6 bases at V and 0 bases at J, with 8 bases in the middle. The CDR3 loop is CASSPGTNTGELFF. The CDR3 nucleotides read TGTGCCAGCAGCCCAGGGACGAACACCGGGGAGCTGTTTTTT.

On this clone: A read error may account for a junction end that differs from germline. The CDR3, as DNA: TGTGTCAGTAGTCCACAGGTCCGCTCCTACAATGAGCAGTTCTTC. Protein sequence: CVSSPQVRSYNEQFF. The chain carries TRBV19 and TRBJ2-1, with D possibly being TRBD1 (5 bases). Germline values: CDR1 LNHDA, CDR2 SQIVND (reference sequence). This CDR3 comprises 15 residues.